The 24 T cell receptor beta chains listed next were all sequenced from one sample in a study of brain T cells in children with intractable seizures. Described time point: blood from clinic visit 5 months post-surgery; TSC patient then seizure free. Repertoires were generated with immunoSEQ multiplex PCR, while TCRdb's copy carries only in-frame clones and drops some. The data hold 300,000 to 400,000 clones, with nearly 95% observed a single time. Specimen: peripheral blood, collected less than 6 months after surgery. Every receptor here comes from a boy in the first two years of life with tuberous sclerosis and intractable seizures.

This clone occurred once. This sequence joins TRBV7-8 and TRBJ2-3; TRBD2 matches at 8 bases. The CDR3 spans 15 residues. Germline-derived CDR1 and CDR2 are SGHVS and FQNEAQ. V shed 5 bases, J shed 3 bases, and the junction held 7 bases outside the gene matches. The CDR3 sequence is CASSPILAATDTQYF. CDR3 DNA: TGTGCCAGCAGCCCCATACTAGCGGCTACAGATACGCAGTATTTT.

The chain employs TRBV6-1 and TRBJ1-5; D is uncertain. The CDR3 sequence is 15 residues long. V was cut by 2 bases and J by 0 bases, with 8 bases left in between. The germline V gene has CDR1 MNHNS and CDR2 SASEGT. CDR3 amino acids: CASSEFEYSNQPQHF. For the CDR3, the DNA is TGTGCCAGCAGTGAATTTGAATATAGCAATCAGCCCCAGCATTTT.

This sequence joins TRBV7-9 and TRBJ2-7; unclear D gene. Between the trimmed V and J ends, which lost 1 base and 2 bases, there was a span of 9 bases. The germline CDR1 and CDR2 sequences are SEHNR and FQNEAQ (reference sequence). The CDR3 is 14 amino acids. The CDR3: CASSLDSGTYEQYF. CDR3 sequence (DNA): TGTGCCAGCAGCTTAGATTCCGGAACCTACGAGCAGTACTTC.

The chain combines TRBV2 with TRBJ1-3; no firm D call. The CDR3 contains 13 residues. The V end was cut by 6 bases, the J end by 0 bases, with 6 bases between. The germline gives CDR1 SNHLY, CDR2 FYNNEI. The CDR3 is CASSPPSGNTIYF. DNA for the CDR3: TGTGCCAGCAGCCCGCCCTCTGGAAACACCATATATTTT. Full variable domain (remainder filled in from reference TRBV2 and TRBJ1-3): EPEVTQTPSHQVTQMGQEVILRCVPISNHLYFYWYRQILGQKVEFLVSFYNNEISEKSEIFDDQFSVERPDGSNFTLKIRSTKLEDSAMYFCASSPPSGNTIYFGEGSWLTVV.

CDR3 protein: CASSPNTGELFF. CDR3 DNA sequence: TGTGCCAGCAGCCCGAACACCGGGGAGCTGTTTTTT. The chain recombines TRBV9 with TRBJ2-2; D is uncertain. Germline V gene lookup returns CDR1 SGDLS and CDR2 YYNGEE. The CDR3 is 12 residues long. Between the trimmed V and J ends, which lost 4 bases and 0 bases, there was a span of 1 base.

This clone was seen just once. V is TRBV11-2 and J is TRBJ2-3; D unresolved. Germline loops: CDR1 SGHAT, CDR2 FQNNGV. V lost 1 base to trimming and J lost 4 bases, with 3 bases between them. This CDR3 has 12 amino acids. As DNA, the CDR3 is TGTGCCAGCAGCTTAGGCGCAGATACGCAGTATTTT. It translates to CASSLGADTQYF.

This sequence joins TRBV19 and TRBJ2-7; 8 bases fit TRBD2. J was trimmed by 3 bases and V by 2 bases; bases with no gene match: 0. Per the germline V gene, CDR1 is LNHDA and CDR2 is SQIVND (reference sequence). This CDR3 region has 13 residues. CDR3 protein: CASSITSGYEQYF. CDR3 sequence (DNA): TGTGCCAGTAGTATAACTAGCGGCTACGAGCAGTACTTC.

This chain links TRBV13 with TRBJ1-5; no firm D call. Germline V gene data show CDR1 as PRHDT and CDR2 as FYEKMQ (reference sequence). The CDR3 totals 14 residues. Deletions cut 0 bases from V and 3 bases from J, with 6 bases between. The CDR3 region has the DNA TGTGCCAGCAGCTTAGGGAGTCCCAATCAGCCCCAGCATTTT. Residues: CASSLGSPNQPQHF.

The genes are TRBV10-1 and TRBJ2-1; weak D call: TRBD2 (6 bases). V gave up 1 base and J gave up 4 bases, with 14 bases separating them. The CDR3 length is 16 residues. In germline, CDR1 is WNHNN, CDR2 SYGVQD (reference sequence). The CDR3 protein is CASSELGLDPYNEQFF. CDR3 coding DNA: TGCGCCAGCAGTGAGTTGGGACTCGATCCTTACAATGAGCAGTTCTTC.

The chain carries TRBV7-6 and TRBJ1-4; TRBD1 is a possible D gene (5 bases). The V end lost 0 bases, the J end lost 7 bases, and 9 bases lay between the germline ends. CDR3 length: 14 residues. Per germline, CDR1 SGHVS and CDR2 FNYEAQ. CDR3: CASSLAGVVEKLFF. CDR3 in DNA: TGTGCCAGCAGCTTAGCAGGGGTGGTTGAAAAACTGTTTTTT.

This clone has a handful of counts. V and J are TRBV2 and TRBJ1-5, with 7 positions matching TRBD1. This CDR3 region has 14 residues. Germline CDR1 and CDR2: SNHLY and FYNNEI. Trimming removed 4 bases from V and 1 base from J; junction bases left unmatched: 1. The DNA for the CDR3 is TGTGCCAGCAGTGGACAGGGCAGCAATCAGCCCCAGCATTTT. Protein product: CASSGQGSNQPQHF.

The rearrangement links TRBV7-3 to TRBJ1-2; TRBD1 matches at 7 bases. CDR1 and CDR2 (germline): SGHTA, FQGTGA. J gave up 6 bases and V 2 bases, and 18 bases lay outside the gene matches. The CDR3 length is 18 residues. This chain's CDR3 is CASSLSPPPSQDRNGYTF. CDR3 DNA: TGTGCCAGCAGCTTATCACCGCCCCCTTCCCAGGACAGGAATGGCTACACCTTC.

This chain connects TRBV18 to TRBJ2-7, with TRBD1 as a possible D gene (5 bases). This CDR3 has 14 residues. V was trimmed by 2 bases and J by 3 bases, leaving 11 bases between them. CDR1 KGHSH and CDR2 LQKENI come from the germline V gene. The CDR3 DNA reads TGTGCCAGCTCACCATCCCCAGGGAACTACGAGCAGTACTTC. Encoded protein: CASSPSPGNYEQYF. Using reference TRBV18 and TRBJ2-7 for the parts outside the CDR3, the full variable domain is NAGVMQNPRHLVRRRGQEARLRCSPMKGHSHVYWYRQLPEEGLKFMVYLQKENIIDESGMPKERFSAEFPKEGPSILRIQQVVRGDSAAYFCASSPSPGNYEQYFGPGTRLTVT.

The chain links TRBV7-2 to TRBJ2-5; D is undetermined. V lost 0 bases and J 4 bases, leaving 6 bases between the germline ends. The CDR3 contains 13 residues. Germline assignment: CDR1 SGHTA and CDR2 FQGNSA. CDR3 sequence reads: CASSLAPLETQYF. In nucleotides, the CDR3 is TGTGCCAGCAGCTTAGCACCGTTAGAGACCCAGTACTTC.

This rearrangement joins TRBV28 to TRBJ1-5, with D perhaps TRBD1 (5 bases). The V gene's germline CDR1 is MDHEN and CDR2 SYDVKM. Trimming pared 8 bases from V and 7 bases from J, leaving 18 bases between. CDR3 length: 14 residues. The CDR3 protein is CASDPDSPHQPQHF. The CDR3 DNA is TGTGCCAGCGACCCTGACAGCCCACACCAGCCCCAGCATTTT.

This chain uses TRBV11-2 with TRBJ2-7; D gene uncertain. Per the germline V gene, CDR1 is SGHAT and CDR2 is FQNNGV. Deletions cut 2 bases from V and 3 bases from J, with 14 bases between. This CDR3 is built from 15 residues. In DNA, the CDR3 is TGTGCCAGCAGCTTAATCAGCGATCCCTACTACGAGCAGTACTTC. This gives the protein CASSLISDPYYEQYF.

In this sample, this clone turned up once. The chain combines TRBV10-3 with TRBJ1-3; D may be TRBD1 (6 bases). Germline assignment: CDR1 ENHRY and CDR2 SYGVKD. The CDR3 consists of 16 residues. The germline V and J ends were trimmed by 4 bases and 7 bases, with 20 bases remaining between them. This CDR3 reads CAISAITGTPGNTIYF. The CDR3 DNA is TGTGCCATCAGTGCGATAACAGGGACTCCCGGCAACACCATATATTTT.

This chain joins TRBV4-1 and TRBJ2-7; 7 nucleotides line up with TRBD2. This CDR3 contains 14 residues. The V segment lost 3 bases and the J segment 0 bases; nucleotides outside the gene matches: 2. Germline CDR1 and CDR2: MGHRA and YSYEKL. The CDR3 spells CASSQASGSYEQYF. CDR3 sequence (DNA): TGCGCCAGCAGCCAGGCTAGCGGCTCCTACGAGCAGTACTTC.

The chain combines TRBV6-5 with TRBJ1-2; D not resolved. V gave up 6 bases and J gave up 2 bases, with 10 bases separating them. CDR3 length equals 13 residues. Germline V gives CDR1 MNHEY, CDR2 SVGAGI. The CDR3 coding sequence is TGTGCCAGCAGCCCGGGATTGAACTATGGCTACACCTTC. Residues: CASSPGLNYGYTF.

The chain links TRBV30 to TRBJ1-3; 7 bases map to TRBD1. The length of the CDR3 is 13 residues. J was trimmed by 5 bases and V by 4 bases; bases with no gene match: 5. Germline assignment: CDR1 GTSNPN and CDR2 SVGIG (reference sequence). The CDR3 region is CAWTQGVRNTIYF. CDR3 coding DNA: TGTGCCTGGACGCAGGGGGTTAGAAACACCATATATTTT.

The table lists this clone with a count of one. The V call is TRBV4-1, the J call TRBJ1-1; a weak D match, TRBD1 (6 bases). The V end lost 5 bases, the J end lost 1 base, and 8 bases lay between the germline ends. This CDR3 spans 13 amino acids. Germline CDR1 MGHRA, CDR2 YSYEKL. The CDR3 sequence: CASSSGQNTEAFF. CDR3 nucleotide sequence: TGCGCCAGCAGCTCGGGACAGAACACTGAAGCTTTCTTT.

V is TRBV9 and J is TRBJ2-3; perhaps TRBD1 as D (6 bases). Germline V gives CDR1 SGDLS, CDR2 YYNGEE. The V and J ends lost 4 bases and 5 bases respectively, with 11 bases between them. The CDR3 extends over 13 amino acids. Here the CDR3 DNA reads TGTGCCAGCAGCTCCGGACAGAAAGATACGCAGTATTTT. The encoded protein is CASSSGQKDTQYF. Based on the CDR3 plus reference TRBV9 and TRBJ2-3, the full variable domain is DSGVTQTPKHLITATGQRVTLRCSPRSGDLSVYWYQQSLDQGLQFLIQYYNGEERAKGNILERFSAQQFPDLHSELNLSSLELGDSALYFCASSSGQKDTQYFGPGTRLTVL.

The gene calls are TRBV18 and TRBJ2-7; D is tentatively TRBD1 or TRBD2 (7 bases each). The CDR3 totals 14 residues. Germline CDR1 KGHSH, CDR2 LQKENI. The V end was cut by 6 bases, the J end by 4 bases, with 16 bases between. CDR3 in amino acids: CASSLGEGAYEQYF. The CDR3 nucleotides read TGTGCCAGCTCGCTGGGGGAGGGGGCATACGAGCAGTACTTC.

The rearrangement uses TRBV24-1 and TRBJ1-1; 8 nucleotides agree with TRBD1. The CDR3 runs to 13 residues. Per germline, CDR1 KGHDR and CDR2 SFDVKD. V lost 8 bases to trimming and J lost 7 bases; unmatched junction nucleotides: 8. The CDR3 sequence: CATTNDRGGEAFF. The CDR3 DNA reads as TGTGCCACCACCAACGACAGGGGAGGTGAAGCTTTCTTT.